This TCR beta chain was identified in a study of shared T cell receptors in the human thymus. V gave up 4 bases and J gave up 4 bases; unmatched junction bases: 13. The CDR3 is 17 residues long. Germline loops: CDR1 SGHNT, CDR2 YYREEE (reference sequence). This clone was detected only a few times. Measured with immunoSEQ multiplex PCR; TCRdb has only the in-frame clones, and not every one. The sample comprises under 700,000 clones, approximately 80% of which are singletons, and more than 0.01% rests with the top ten. The same sample was also used in a study of human thymus T cells. That report adds: Serving as donors were healthy Finnish infants, each of whom was having open corrective surgery for congenital heart defects.

Sequenced input: thymocytes. The receptor's source is a boy under three years old with a congenital heart defect. J is TRBJ2-3 and V is TRBV5-4; 9 bases map to TRBD2. CDR3 coding DNA: TGTGCCAGCAGCCCAGACGGTAGGCTAGCGGGATCAGATACGCAGTATTTT. Amino acid sequence: CASSPDGRLAGSDTQYF.